This T cell receptor beta chain comes out of a study of T cell responses to AZD1222 COVID-19 vaccine. About this clone itself: Additional DNA sequences in this sample encode the identical CDR3.

The germline V gene encodes CDR1 SGHRS and CDR2 YFSETQ. The CDR3 has 12 amino acids. V was clipped by 1 base and J by 2 bases, with 0 bases between them. Produced via immunoSEQ multiplex PCR; TCRdb's table is partial and in-frame only. This table has 120,000 to 150,000 clones, more than 75% appearing once. The chain links TRBV5-1 to TRBJ2-2, with D uncertain. This clonotype was obtained from an adult who received the AZD1222 COVID-19 vaccine. This specimen consisted of peripheral blood, obtained 28 days after the second AZD1222 dose. In DNA, the CDR3 is TGCGCCAGCAGCTTGAACACCGGGGAGCTGTTTTTT. Amino acids: CASSLNTGELFF. Using reference TRBV5-1 and TRBJ2-2 for the parts outside the CDR3, the full variable domain is KAGVTQTPRYLIKTRGQQVTLSCSPISGHRSVSWYQQTPGQGLQFLFEYFSETQRNKGNFPGRFSGRQFSNSRSEMNVSTLELGDSALYLCASSLNTGELFFGEGSRLTVL.